This T cell receptor (beta chain) was sequenced during a study of regulatory T cells in long-lasting Graves disease (dated by TCRdb to the early 2020s). Study-wide context: Persistent Graves' disease was defined as antithyroid drug treatment for over 5 years with persistently positive TSH receptor autoantibodies. This study used TCR sequencing and RNA sequencing of peripheral blood to compare persistent Graves' disease patients against newly diagnosed Graves' disease patients. The study was registered as a clinical trial and conducted in China. A total of around 35 samples underwent TCR sequencing, from some 13 patients with persistent Graves' disease and about 20 patients with newly diagnosed Graves' disease. On average, persistent Graves' disease patients in the clinical cohort had been on antithyroid drugs for eight to twelve years.

Libraries came from multiplex PCR. Reads for this sample came from an Illumina HiSeq 4000. iRepertoire HTBI primers and Arm-PCR amplification of CDR3 regions were used to construct TCR beta libraries. Gel purification was performed on PCR products prior to sequencing. Processing in the source paper ran as follows. A total of fewer than 80 TRBV and some 15 TRBJ segments were identified across samples and were used for gene usage analysis of CDR3 amino acid clonotypes. COPE and FqMerger were used to merge the filtered high-quality paired reads into contigs. BLAST was used to align contigs to the IMGT TRBV, TRBD and TRBJ reference genes, and CDR3 was defined following IMGT. Clonotypes above 0.1% frequency were classified as highly expanded clones. Repertoire diversity was measured by Shannon entropy, and V-J evenness by the Gini coefficient. Clonotypes shared by more than one individual were considered public. In TCRdb, the public reads were trimmed at Q25 with fastp and aligned with MiXCR, with productive beta chains retained. Rows matching on CDR3 protein sequence are summarized as one entry with the most common DNA and genes. The V and J calls and clone size are TCRdb's, not the authors'. The sample table holds 300,000 to 500,000 distinct CDR3 sequences, of which less than 25% were seen once. Of the sample, about a fifth is held by the ten largest clones.

The label giving this sample's time point can be read as: persistent/refractory GD, antithyroid drugs over 5 years with positive TRAb. For both TCR sequencing and RNA sequencing, RNA was extracted from PBMCs using TRIzol. Graves' disease was diagnosed according to American Thyroid Association guidelines. Recruitment of patients was carried out at an endocrinology department in Xi'an, China. Each patient gave approximately 10 milliliters of peripheral blood, collected in an EDTA anticoagulant tube. Ficoll Paque Plus density gradient separation was used to isolate PBMCs, and no additional T cell sorting was done. RNA quality was checked with an Agilent 2100 Bioanalyzer and agarose gel, and concentration with a NanoDrop 2000. This clonotype was seen at least ten times. It has no known antigen specificity. There are no base qualities to consult, and no much larger clone falls within one base. Study-level results and caveats: Only the TCR beta chain was sequenced and analyzed. The study examined only peripheral blood because the primary lesion, thyroid tissue, could not be accessed. Compared with newly diagnosed patients, patients with persistent Graves' disease had lower TCR Shannon entropy and fewer highly expanded clones, which suggests clonal expansion. The authors acknowledged the small sample size as a limitation that may reduce accuracy. Preferential use of TRBV28, TRBJ1-2 and TRBJ2-5 was observed in persistent disease, whereas TRBV20-1 and TRBJ2-1 were favored in newly diagnosed disease. A larger number of public clonotypes was shared among persistent patients (fewer than 3,000) than among newly diagnosed patients (approximately 1,000).

Clipping removes 6 bases from V and 0 bases from J, with 3 as the unmatched junction base count. The CDR3 spans 14 residues, from the cysteine through the phenylalanine. This entry keeps only the CDR3 DNA: 42 bases, framed from base 1. Via the germline V gene, CDR1 is WSHSY and CDR2 SAAADI. The chain joins TRBV10-2 to TRBJ2-7; 9 bases in between match TRBD1. The source material was peripheral blood mononuclear cells (PBMCs), sampled when the disease was refractory, from a patient treated with antithyroid drugs. The sequence derives from a female donor with Graves disease. The DNA sequence reads TGCGCCAGCAGGGGGACAGGGCTCTCCTACGAGCAGTACTTC. Translated, it reads CASRGTGLSYEQYF.